Each of the 30 T cell receptor beta chains below was sequenced from the same sample in a study of shared clonotypes between healthy human individuals. Sequencing was performed with immunoSEQ multiplex PCR; in TCRdb, only in-frame clones are kept and a portion is missing. The sample includes about 660,000 clones, 74% of them seen just once. Sequenced input: memory CD4+ T cells sorted from blood. The subset was: CD45RA-negative fraction. The receptors were gathered from a woman in her thirties in good health.

The chain joins TRBV7-8 to TRBJ2-1; D assignment may be TRBD1 or TRBD2 (6 bases each). Trimming stripped 0 bases from V and 9 bases from J, with 18 bases between. CDR3 length: 16 amino acids. Per germline, CDR1 SGHVS and CDR2 FQNEAQ. DNA of the CDR3: TGTGCCAGCAGCTTAGCGGGGGGCTTTCGGGCTATTGAGCAGTTCTTC. Residues: CASSLAGGFRAIEQFF.

This clone was observed a single time. V is TRBV25-1 and J is TRBJ1-1, with D possibly TRBD1 on 5 matching bases. This CDR3 region has 13 residues. V lost 4 bases and J lost 10, with 16 bases in between. Germline V gene sequence: CDR1 MGHDK, CDR2 SYGVNS. The CDR3, as DNA: TGTGCCAGCAGTGGGGACGGGGAAGCGGGAGCTTTCTTT. Residues: CASSGDGEAGAFF.

The chain links TRBV11-1 to TRBJ2-5; D is undetermined. The CDR3 runs 14 residues. V was trimmed by 2 bases and J by 1 base, leaving 8 bases between them. In germline, CDR1 is SGHAT, CDR2 FQDESV (reference sequence). The CDR3, as DNA: TGTGCCAGCAGCTTACGGCGGCTCCAAGAGACCCAGTACTTC. Translating gives CASSLRRLQETQYF.

The CDR3 bases are TGCAGCGCCGGGTCCCAAGAGACCCAGTACTTC. Its protein is CSAGSQETQYF. The chain recombines TRBV29-1 with TRBJ2-5; no clear D gene. V lost 7 bases to trimming and J lost 1 base, with 7 bases between them. This CDR3 is built from 11 residues. The V gene's germline CDR1 is SQVTM and CDR2 ANQGSEA.

The CDR3 DNA follows: TGTGCCAGCATCCAAGGAGGGGCTACTGAAGCTTTCTTT. Its protein is CASIQGGATEAFF. The chain is built from TRBV28 and TRBJ1-1; tentatively, D is TRBD1 (5 bases). Germline V gene data show CDR1 as MDHEN and CDR2 as SYDVKM. CDR3 length equals 13 residues. V was trimmed by 7 bases and J by 5 bases, leaving 14 bases between them.

This chain connects TRBV29-1 to TRBJ1-1; tentatively, D is TRBD1 (5 bases). This CDR3 has 14 residues. V shed 4 bases and J shed 4 bases, with 16 bases lying between them. From germline, CDR1 is SQVTM and CDR2 ANQGSEA. The CDR3 DNA reads as TGCAGCGTTGCTTGGGGGGGGTTATTCACTGAAGCTTTCTTT. Protein sequence: CSVAWGGLFTEAFF.

In this sample, this clone turned up a few times. Additional DNA sequences in this sample encode the identical CDR3. The V gene is TRBV28, the J gene TRBJ1-3; D is undetermined. Germline assignment: CDR1 MDHEN and CDR2 SYDVKM. Trimming cost V 3 bases and J 4 bases, with 4 bases left between them. The CDR3 extends over 12 amino acids. The CDR3 DNA follows: TGTGCCAGCAGTTTGCAGGGAAACACCATATATTTT. Amino acid sequence: CASSLQGNTIYF.

In its sample, this clone was seen once. The J gene is TRBJ2-2, the V gene TRBV2; 9 positions match TRBD2. The germline V gene has CDR1 SNHLY and CDR2 FYNNEI. The CDR3 sequence is 15 residues long. V dropped 7 bases and J dropped 3; count of bases not matched to a gene: 6. The CDR3 loop is CASMLAGVDTGELFF. The CDR3 DNA reads TGTGCCAGCATGTTAGCGGGAGTGGACACCGGGGAGCTGTTTTTT.

The V and J genes are TRBV14 and TRBJ2-3; tentatively, D is TRBD1 (6 bases). The CDR3 runs 14 residues. With 4 bases removed from V and 4 bases from J, the gap between germline ends came to 12 bases. Looked up from germline, CDR1 is SGHDN and CDR2 is FVKESK. The CDR3 bases are TGTGCCAGCAGCCTGACAGGTTTCGCAGATACGCAGTATTTT. This sequence encodes CASSLTGFADTQYF.

The chain uses TRBV28 and TRBJ1-5, with D unresolved. The CDR3 sequence is 12 residues long. Germline V gene lookup returns CDR1 MDHEN and CDR2 SYDVKM. V was clipped by 4 bases and J by 7 bases, with 8 bases between them. The CDR3 nucleotides are TGTGCCAGCAGTTACGGAGGACAGCCCCAGCATTTT. Its protein product is CASSYGGQPQHF.

This clone has a single count. The V and J genes are TRBV5-1 and TRBJ2-7, with D tentatively TRBD1 (5 bases). The CDR3 consists of 14 residues. V was trimmed by 4 bases and J by 6 bases, leaving 17 bases between them. The V gene's germline CDR1 is SGHRS and CDR2 YFSETQ. CDR3: CASSLRQSSIEQYF. The CDR3 DNA reads as TGCGCCAGCAGCCTGAGACAGTCCTCTATCGAGCAGTACTTC.

This sequence joins TRBV7-9 and TRBJ2-3; 9 bases align to TRBD1. The CDR3 runs to 15 residues. CDR1 and CDR2 (germline): SEHNR, FQNEAQ (reference sequence). V trimming: 5 bases; J trimming: 4 bases; junction bases outside the gene matches: 7. The CDR3 coding sequence is TGTGCCAGCAGCACGGACAGGGGTGTAGCAGATACGCAGTATTTT. It encodes CASSTDRGVADTQYF.

The V call is TRBV25-1, the J call TRBJ2-1, with D hard to call. The CDR3 runs to 18 residues. The V gene's germline CDR1 is MGHDK and CDR2 SYGVNS. Trimming took 3 bases from V and 9 from J, leaving 27 bases between them. CDR3 sequence: CASSDMPGPRTLRIEQFF. In DNA, the CDR3 is TGTGCCAGCAGTGATATGCCAGGACCCCGAACTTTACGGATTGAGCAGTTCTTC.

Concerning this clone itself: Other DNA sequences of this sample code for an identical CDR3. The J gene is TRBJ2-7, the V gene TRBV28; D is unresolved. Germline V gives CDR1 MDHEN, CDR2 SYDVKM. This CDR3 is 12 amino acids long. V lost 4 bases, J lost 4 bases, and 8 bases lay in between. CDR3 DNA sequence: TGTGCCAGCAGTTCCTCGACATACGAGCAGTACTTC. It translates to CASSSSTYEQYF.

The genes are TRBV6-5 and TRBJ2-7, with D perhaps given as TRBD1 or TRBD2 (5 bases each). The germline gives CDR1 MNHEY, CDR2 SVGAGI. V shed 6 bases and J shed 2 bases, with 14 bases lying between them. This CDR3 region has 14 residues. The CDR3, as DNA: TGTGCCAGCAGGGACCGGGACGAGACCTACGAGCAGTACTTC. It translates to CASRDRDETYEQYF.

This rearrangement joins TRBV27 to TRBJ2-3; D unclear. This CDR3 contains 13 residues. Germline-derived CDR1 and CDR2 are MNHEY and SMNVEV (reference sequence). Trimming left V 5 bases short and J 6 bases short, with 12 bases between. DNA of the CDR3: TGTGCCAGCAGTCACCCCCCCGCGGATACGCAGTATTTT. This codes for CASSHPPADTQYF.

This clone occurred many times. The V and J genes are TRBV11-2 and TRBJ2-4; D may be TRBD1 (5 bases). This CDR3 is 12 amino acids long. V was clipped by 5 bases and J by 8 bases, with 10 bases between them. The germline gives CDR1 SGHAT, CDR2 FQNNGV. CDR3 sequence (DNA): TGTGCCAGCAGCCCACAAGGGGACATTCAGTACTTC. Encoded protein: CASSPQGDIQYF.

The chain couples TRBV2 to TRBJ2-2; the D gene is possibly TRBD1 (5 bases). Trimming pared 7 bases from V and 8 bases from J, leaving 14 bases between. The germline V gene encodes CDR1 SNHLY and CDR2 FYNNEI. This CDR3 has 13 residues. The CDR3 reads CASKGDATGELFF. The CDR3 DNA reads as TGTGCCAGCAAAGGGGATGCAACGGGGGAGCTGTTTTTT.

The CDR3 DNA sequence: TGTGCCAGCGGGGGGGAGCTCTACGAGCAGTACTTC. It specifies CASGGELYEQYF. The chain is built from TRBV6-1 and TRBJ2-7; 7 bases map to TRBD2. The junction had 4 bases not matched to a gene; V was cut back by 8 bases and J by 3 bases. Looked up from germline, CDR1 is MNHNS and CDR2 is SASEGT. The CDR3 is 12 residues long.

V is TRBV9 and J is TRBJ1-3; D call uncertain. Germline assignment: CDR1 SGDLS and CDR2 YYNGEE. The CDR3 loop spans 16 amino acids. V lost 0 bases and J 1 base, leaving 11 bases between the germline ends. The CDR3 DNA follows: TGTGCCAGCAGCGTAGACATCATGGGATCTGGAAACACCATATATTTT. This encodes CASSVDIMGSGNTIYF.

This chain uses TRBV15 with TRBJ1-2; D remains ambiguous. The V and J ends lost 1 base and 7 bases respectively, with 13 bases between them. Looked up from germline, CDR1 is LNHNV and CDR2 is YYDKDF (reference sequence). The CDR3 totals 14 residues. DNA of the CDR3: TGTGCCACCAGCAGAGGCGGACGCGTGGGTGGCTACACCTTC. Translation gives CATSRGGRVGGYTF. Supplemented by reference TRBV15 and TRBJ1-2, the full variable domain reads DAMVIQNPRYQVTQFGKPVTLSCSQTLNHNVMYWYQQKSSQAPKLLFHYYDKDFNNEADTPDNFQSRRPNTSFCFLDIRSPGLGDTAMYLCATSRGGRVGGYTFGSGTRLTVV.

The chain combines TRBV30 with TRBJ1-5; perhaps TRBD1 as D (5 bases). The CDR3 is made up of 13 amino acids. Per the germline V gene, CDR1 is GTSNPN and CDR2 is SVGIG (reference sequence). Trimming took off 5 bases at V and 4 bases at J, with 12 bases between the two ends. The CDR3 nucleotides are TGTGCCTGGGAGACAGAGAGAAATCAGCCCCAGCATTTT. Translated, it gives CAWETERNQPQHF.

This chain joins TRBV28 and TRBJ1-5; 10 bases fit TRBD1. The V segment lost 8 bases and the J segment 7 bases; nucleotides outside the gene matches: 5. This CDR3 is 13 amino acids long. CDR1 is MDHEN and CDR2 is SYDVKM in the germline V gene. The CDR3 sequence: CASRGQGLQPQHF. As DNA, the CDR3 is TGTGCCAGCCGGGGACAGGGGTTACAGCCCCAGCATTTT.

The count of this clone is one. The V call is TRBV7-3, the J call TRBJ1-1, with D maybe TRBD1 (5 bases). The CDR3 loop spans 15 amino acids. Germline CDR1 SGHTA, CDR2 FQGTGA. The ends were cut back, 5 bases at V and 3 bases at J, with 16 bases in the middle. The CDR3 bases are TGTGCCAGCAGCCCCGGGACGGCAAGGGACACTGAAGCTTTCTTT. This encodes CASSPGTARDTEAFF.

This rearrangement joins TRBV4-1 to TRBJ2-1; 11 bases fit TRBD2. The CDR3 runs to 19 residues. Looked up from germline, CDR1 is MGHRA and CDR2 is YSYEKL. Losses at the gene ends were 3 bases for V and 0 bases for J; bases not matched to a gene: 10. The CDR3 sequence: CASSQIGLAGKSSYNEQFF. The CDR3 coding sequence is TGCGCCAGCAGCCAGATAGGACTAGCGGGTAAGAGCTCCTACAATGAGCAGTTCTTC.

The chain combines TRBV6-6 with TRBJ1-1, with 9 bases aligning to TRBD1. The germline V gene has CDR1 MNHNY and CDR2 SVGAGI (reference sequence). The J segment lost 3 bases and the V segment lost 2 bases, leaving 7 bases of the junction unmatched. The CDR3 loop spans 16 amino acids. CDR3 nucleotides: TGTGCCAGCAGTTACGGCCGGACAGGGGTGGACACTGAAGCTTTCTTT. Translating gives CASSYGRTGVDTEAFF.

This clone was detected only a few times. The genes are TRBV6-6 and TRBJ1-2; D not certain. V was trimmed by 6 bases and J by 7 bases, leaving 9 bases between them. Germline CDR1 and CDR2: MNHNY and SVGAGI (reference sequence). The CDR3 runs 11 residues. The CDR3: CASRTKGGYTF. CDR3 bases: TGTGCCAGCAGGACTAAAGGTGGCTACACCTTC.

The chain couples TRBV5-1 to TRBJ2-1; 14 bases map to TRBD2. The V gene's germline CDR1 is SGHRS and CDR2 YFSETQ. The CDR3 consists of 18 residues. V shed 5 bases, J shed 5 bases, and the junction held 12 bases outside the gene matches. CDR3 loop: CASSPGLAGGTSDNEQFF. Here the CDR3 DNA reads TGCGCCAGCAGTCCCGGACTAGCGGGAGGTACGTCCGACAATGAGCAGTTCTTC.

The sample holds many counts of this clone. This rearrangement joins TRBV4-2 to TRBJ2-1, with D perhaps matching TRBD2 (5 bases). V was cut by 0 bases and J by 3 bases, with 9 bases left in between. Germline V gene data show CDR1 as LGHNA and CDR2 as YNFKEQ. This CDR3 is 15 amino acids long. The CDR3 reads CASSQEEASYNEQFF. CDR3 coding DNA: TGTGCCAGCAGCCAAGAGGAGGCTAGCTACAATGAGCAGTTCTTC.

The rearrangement links TRBV2 to TRBJ2-1, with 7 bases lining up with TRBD2. The CDR3 length is 15 residues. Germline V gene sequence: CDR1 SNHLY, CDR2 FYNNEI. The V segment lost 4 bases and the J segment 2 bases; nucleotides outside the gene matches: 5. CDR3 sequence: CASSARDYPYNEQFF. Here the CDR3 DNA reads TGTGCCAGCAGTGCCCGGGACTACCCCTACAATGAGCAGTTCTTC.